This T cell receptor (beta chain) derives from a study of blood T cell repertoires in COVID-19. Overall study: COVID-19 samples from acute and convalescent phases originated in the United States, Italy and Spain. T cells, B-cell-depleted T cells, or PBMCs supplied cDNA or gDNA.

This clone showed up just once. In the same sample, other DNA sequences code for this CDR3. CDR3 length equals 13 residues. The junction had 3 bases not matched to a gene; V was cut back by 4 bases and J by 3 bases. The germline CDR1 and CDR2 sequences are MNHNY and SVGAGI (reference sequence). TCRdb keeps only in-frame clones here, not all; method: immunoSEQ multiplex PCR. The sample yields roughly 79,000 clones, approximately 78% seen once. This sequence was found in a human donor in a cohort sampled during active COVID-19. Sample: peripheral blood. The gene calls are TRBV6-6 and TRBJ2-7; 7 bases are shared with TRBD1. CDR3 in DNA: TGTGCCAGCAGTTTAACAGGGGACTACGAGCAGTACTTC. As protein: CASSLTGDYEQYF.